This T cell receptor (beta chain) was found in a study of regulatory T cells in long-lasting Graves disease. Through Arm-PCR of CDR3 regions and iRepertoire HTBI primers, TCR beta libraries were built. TCRdb recomputed calls from the multiplex PCR reads with MiXCR, one row per CDR3 protein. The data contain over 350,000 distinct CDR3 sequences, 14% to 15% of them singletons. The CDR3 contains 16 residues. Germline lookup yields CDR1 MDHEN and CDR2 SYDVKM. Trimming took off 4 bases at V and 2 bases at J, with 14 bases between the two ends. Time point described: newly diagnosed GD, antithyroid drugs for less than 3 months. PBMCs were the source of the RNA used for TCR sequencing. Many counts were recorded for this clonotype. These same data were also listed under a study on T cells in Graves' hyperthyroidism and ophthalmopathy.

The starting material was peripheral blood mononuclear cells (PBMCs), obtained at new diagnosis, from a patient treated with antithyroid drugs. This rearrangement joins TRBV28 to TRBJ2-2; D remains ambiguous. The TCR was taken from a middle-aged woman with Graves disease. CDR3 sequence: CASSSFAKTNTGELFF. CDR3 nucleotides: TGTGCCAGCAGTTCGTTTGCCAAAACTAACACCGGGGAGCTGTTTTTT.